These T cell receptor beta chains were read from a single sample in a study of cytomegalovirus exposure and HLA in healthy donors. Generated by immunoSEQ multiplex PCR, the TCRdb table keeps only in-frame clones and is missing some. The sample lists more than 150,000 clones; around 75% were seen once. Sequenced material: PBMCs. Every receptor here comes from a woman aged 30 to 39 in good health and CMV-seropositive. Both conserved end residues are part of each CDR3. The D gene is left open where the match is weak. Not all rows give a size; the values are once, few, many and, for expanded clones, a class.

j_call: TRBJ2-1
v_call: TRBV6-1
clone_size: NA
d_call: TRBD2
cdr3_aa: CASTRLAGVPDEQFF

j_call: TRBJ1-1
v_call: TRBV6-1
clone_size: NA
d_call: NA
cdr3_aa: CASSAKGSPSEAFF

j_call: TRBJ2-5
v_call: TRBV7-3
clone_size: NA
d_call: TRBD2
cdr3_aa: CASSLGRGGQETQYF

j_call: TRBJ2-7
v_call: TRBV9
clone_size: NA
d_call: TRBD2
cdr3_aa: CASSVDLAGGNYEQYF

j_call: TRBJ2-3
v_call: TRBV28
clone_size: few
d_call: TRBD2
cdr3_aa: CASRPSGGPDTQYF

j_call: TRBJ2-7
v_call: TRBV4-3
clone_size: NA
d_call: NA
cdr3_aa: CASSQDGTPSYEQYF

j_call: TRBJ1-5
v_call: TRBV2
clone_size: NA
d_call: NA
cdr3_aa: CASTTEPNQPQHF

j_call: TRBJ2-7
v_call: TRBV5-1
clone_size: NA
d_call: TRBD1
cdr3_aa: CASSLGTGASYEQYF

j_call: TRBJ2-5
v_call: TRBV5-4
clone_size: NA
d_call: TRBD1
cdr3_aa: CASSGKDRYAVGETQYF

j_call: TRBJ2-5
v_call: TRBV15
clone_size: NA
d_call: NA
cdr3_aa: CATSGGTTSAETQYF

j_call: TRBJ2-7
v_call: TRBV7-9
clone_size: NA
d_call: NA
cdr3_aa: CASSFVLAGEQYF

j_call: TRBJ2-7
v_call: TRBV5-1
clone_size: NA
d_call: TRBD1
cdr3_aa: CASRDSPSYEQYF

j_call: TRBJ1-1
v_call: TRBV6-1
clone_size: NA
d_call: NA
cdr3_aa: CASSREILNTEAFF

j_call: TRBJ2-3
v_call: TRBV6-1
clone_size: NA
d_call: TRBD2
cdr3_aa: CASSGGRAGGPFPDTQYF

j_call: TRBJ2-3
v_call: TRBV5-4
clone_size: NA
d_call: NA
cdr3_aa: CASIPPWGEGDTQYF

j_call: TRBJ1-4
v_call: TRBV19
clone_size: few
d_call: TRBD1
cdr3_aa: CASSIGDSIGQKLFF

j_call: TRBJ1-1
v_call: TRBV6-1
clone_size: once
d_call: NA
cdr3_aa: CASRANTEAFF

j_call: TRBJ2-7
v_call: TRBV18
clone_size: NA
d_call: NA
cdr3_aa: CASSSQAAGARHEQYF

j_call: TRBJ2-2
v_call: TRBV5-1
clone_size: few
d_call: TRBD1
cdr3_aa: CASSRDSFGELFF

j_call: TRBJ2-1
v_call: TRBV27
clone_size: NA
d_call: NA
cdr3_aa: CASRERDNEQFF

j_call: TRBJ2-7
v_call: TRBV7-2
clone_size: NA
d_call: NA
cdr3_aa: CASSLMGGQGRGEQYF

j_call: TRBJ1-2
v_call: TRBV27
clone_size: NA
d_call: NA
cdr3_aa: CASSLTRGGGYTF

j_call: TRBJ2-2
v_call: TRBV11-2
clone_size: NA
d_call: NA
cdr3_aa: CASSSGQITGELFF

j_call: TRBJ1-4
v_call: TRBV6-6
clone_size: NA
d_call: NA
cdr3_aa: CASSSSKMTETYF

j_call: TRBJ2-4
v_call: TRBV11-2
clone_size: few
d_call: NA
cdr3_aa: CASSLSGGALAKNIQYF

j_call: TRBJ2-3
v_call: TRBV10-2
clone_size: once
d_call: NA
cdr3_aa: CASSEVLGSDTQYF

j_call: TRBJ2-2
v_call: TRBV5-1
clone_size: NA
d_call: NA
cdr3_aa: CASSLGANGELFF

j_call: TRBJ1-2
v_call: TRBV5-1
clone_size: once
d_call: NA
cdr3_aa: CASSLDRDPFYGYTF

j_call: TRBJ1-4
v_call: TRBV9
clone_size: NA
d_call: NA
cdr3_aa: CASSVSRGNEKLFF

j_call: TRBJ1-2
v_call: TRBV27
clone_size: NA
d_call: TRBD1
cdr3_aa: CASSLRTGGIYGYTF

j_call: TRBJ1-4
v_call: TRBV5-1
clone_size: few
d_call: TRBD1
cdr3_aa: CASGPTGGRDEKLFF

j_call: TRBJ1-6
v_call: TRBV4-1
clone_size: NA
d_call: TRBD1
cdr3_aa: CASSQVPGQGAHNSPLHF

j_call: TRBJ2-1
v_call: TRBV5-1
clone_size: NA
d_call: TRBD2
cdr3_aa: CASSWTGGPIDNEQFF

j_call: TRBJ2-2
v_call: TRBV9
clone_size: NA
d_call: TRBD1
cdr3_aa: CASSAGGTGNGELFF

j_call: TRBJ2-2
v_call: TRBV5-1
clone_size: NA
d_call: TRBD1
cdr3_aa: CASNRDRSTGELFF

j_call: TRBJ2-7
v_call: TRBV15
clone_size: NA
d_call: NA
cdr3_aa: CATSPGDIYEQYF

j_call: TRBJ2-3
v_call: TRBV25-1
clone_size: NA
d_call: NA
cdr3_aa: CATSWRNTDTQYF

j_call: TRBJ2-2
v_call: TRBV29-1
clone_size: few
d_call: TRBD1
cdr3_aa: CSADREGAGELFF

j_call: TRBJ1-2
v_call: TRBV19
clone_size: NA
d_call: NA
cdr3_aa: CASSILEVTYGYTF

j_call: TRBJ2-1
v_call: TRBV28
clone_size: NA
d_call: NA
cdr3_aa: CASSFRDTQFF

j_call: TRBJ1-5
v_call: TRBV2
clone_size: NA
d_call: TRBD1
cdr3_aa: CASNLGQNSNQPQHF

j_call: TRBJ1-1
v_call: TRBV18
clone_size: NA
d_call: TRBD1
cdr3_aa: CASSPGTGGTEAFF

j_call: TRBJ1-5
v_call: TRBV7-2
clone_size: NA
d_call: NA
cdr3_aa: CASSLGESNQPQHF

j_call: TRBJ2-3
v_call: TRBV6-6
clone_size: few
d_call: TRBD1
cdr3_aa: CASSFLGTGATDTQYF

j_call: TRBJ2-3
v_call: TRBV2
clone_size: NA
d_call: TRBD2
cdr3_aa: CASSEALAGTDTQYF

j_call: TRBJ1-1
v_call: TRBV5-5
clone_size: NA
d_call: NA
cdr3_aa: CASSLGVGGGRNTEAFF

j_call: TRBJ2-3
v_call: TRBV15
clone_size: NA
d_call: TRBD2
cdr3_aa: CATSRDRGADTQYF

j_call: TRBJ1-1
v_call: TRBV6-5
clone_size: NA
d_call: NA
cdr3_aa: CASSYSISPVWSGAFF

j_call: TRBJ1-1
v_call: TRBV4-1
clone_size: NA
d_call: NA
cdr3_aa: CASSRLGEAFF

j_call: TRBJ1-1
v_call: TRBV7-6
clone_size: few
d_call: NA
cdr3_aa: CASSLAIEFGGANTEAFF

j_call: TRBJ2-2
v_call: TRBV29-1
clone_size: NA
d_call: TRBD1
cdr3_aa: CSVSAGQGGNTGELFF

j_call: TRBJ1-1
v_call: TRBV6-5
clone_size: NA
d_call: TRBD1
cdr3_aa: CATTGRNTEAFF